This TCR beta chain was recovered during a study of blood T cell repertoires in COVID-19. Produced via immunoSEQ multiplex PCR; TCRdb's table is partial and in-frame only. The sample has around 130,000 clones; around four fifths are singletons. The CDR3 contains 15 residues. Germline trimming cut 2 bases from V and 6 bases from J; bases unmatched to any gene: 7. Germline V CDR1 and CDR2: SGHRS, YFSETQ. Sequencing used PBMCs or T cells enriched from blood (not recorded which). The source is a man in his forties with acute COVID-19. The chain links TRBV5-1 to TRBJ2-7, with TRBD2 identical over 11 bases. CDR3 DNA: TGCGCCAGCAGCTTACTAGCGGGAGACTCTTCCGAGCAGTACTTC. Protein product: CASSLLAGDSSEQYF.